Below, 27 T cell receptor beta chains from the same sample are listed, as sequenced in a study of Ad26.COV2.S vaccination and SARS-CoV-2 variants. The treatment: around 19 received Ad26.COV2.S at low or high dose, single or two shots; about five received placebo; per-sample allocation not given. It was on day 63 after the first vaccine or placebo injection that samples were taken. Clones were read by immunoSEQ multiplex PCR, and TCRdb kept only the in-frame ones, dropping some. The sample lists approximately 400,000 clones; about four fifths were seen once. Here the sequenced sample was peripheral blood, taken in a trial of Ad26.COV2.S vaccine versus placebo. These receptors were obtained from a person between 18 and 60 years old who received the Ad26.COV2.S COVID-19 vaccine or a placebo.

The V gene is TRBV9, the J gene TRBJ2-3, with TRBD2 identical over 14 bases. The CDR3 covers 15 residues. V was pared by 4 bases and J by 5 bases, with 3 bases of the junction left unmatched. Germline CDR1 and CDR2: SGDLS and YYNGEE. The CDR3 nucleotides read TGTGCCAGCAGCTCCGGACTAGCGGGAGGAGATACGCAGTATTTT. This gives the protein CASSSGLAGGDTQYF.

The V and J genes are TRBV10-1 and TRBJ2-7; TRBD1 matches at 9 bases. Unmatched junction bases numbered 2, after V lost 2 bases and J lost 3 bases. The CDR3 runs to 14 residues. Germline assignment: CDR1 WNHNN and CDR2 SYGVQD (reference sequence). CDR3 sequence reads: CASSEGQGYYEQYF. Written as DNA, the CDR3 is TGCGCCAGCAGTGAGGGACAGGGGTACTACGAGCAGTACTTC.

The CDR3 sequence is CATSGESGVKYYGYTF. The CDR3 bases are TGTGCCACCTCAGGGGAGTCAGGGGTTAAATACTATGGCTACACCTTC. This sequence joins TRBV11-2 and TRBJ1-2, with a possible D match to TRBD1 (6 bases). V lost 10 bases and J 3 bases, leaving 24 bases between the germline ends. From germline, CDR1 is SGHAT and CDR2 FQNNGV. This CDR3 contains 16 residues.

This clone was detected only a few times. V and J are TRBV25-1 and TRBJ2-7; D is possibly TRBD1 or TRBD2 (5 bases each). The V gene's germline CDR1 is MGHDK and CDR2 SYGVNS. CDR3 size: 14 residues. The V end lost 1 base, the J end lost 1 base, and 8 bases lay between the germline ends. The CDR3 is CASSEWDESYEQYF. In nucleotides, the CDR3 is TGTGCCAGCAGTGAATGGGACGAATCCTACGAGCAGTACTTC.

The chain employs TRBV21-1 and TRBJ1-2; the tabulated D call, TRBD1, remains unverified against the DNA. TRBV21-1 is an annotated pseudogene. The CDR3 sequence is 14 residues long. The CDR3 nucleotides are TGTGCCAGCAGCCGCCCAGGGCAAGTCGGCGGCTACACCTTC. It yields the protein CASSRPGQVGGYTF.

About this clone: Other DNA sequences in the same sample also yield this CDR3. The chain has TRBV18 and TRBJ1-3, with TRBD1 matching over 7 bases. There are 16 residues in the CDR3. J was trimmed by 0 bases and V by 1 base; bases with no gene match: 3. The germline CDR1 and CDR2 sequences are KGHSH and LQKENI. The CDR3 DNA sequence: TGTGCCAGCTCACCACAGGGGGCGGCCTCTGGAAACACCATATATTTT. It is translated as CASSPQGAASGNTIYF.

The gene calls are TRBV29-1 and TRBJ1-5; TRBD1 agrees at 9 bases. Trimming removed 6 bases from V and 4 bases from J; junction bases left unmatched: 10. Germline CDR1 reads SQVTM; CDR2 reads ANQGSEA. The CDR3 has 15 residues. CDR3 coding DNA: TGCAGCGTCCCCCGAGACAGGGGGGGAAATCAGCCCCAGCATTTT. It is translated as CSVPRDRGGNQPQHF.

The chain combines TRBV7-9 with TRBJ1-1; D remains ambiguous. The germline V gene encodes CDR1 SEHNR and CDR2 FQNEAQ (reference sequence). CDR3 length equals 12 residues. Trimming shortened V by 5 bases and J by 5 bases, and 9 bases separated the two germline ends. In nucleotides, the CDR3 is TGTGCCAGCAGCCCCCTGCAGACTGAAGCTTTCTTT. It encodes CASSPLQTEAFF.

The V call is TRBV5-4, the J call TRBJ2-3; no definite D call. There are 13 residues in the CDR3. Germline V gene data show CDR1 as SGHNT and CDR2 as YYREEE (reference sequence). Trimming pared 0 bases from V and 3 bases from J, leaving 5 bases between. The CDR3 coding sequence is TGTGCCAGCAGCTTGGCCGGAACAGATACGCAGTATTTT. Protein sequence: CASSLAGTDTQYF.

In its sample, this clone was seen once. CDR3: CASSYSSAGSYEQYF. In DNA, the CDR3 is TGTGCCAGCAGTTACTCGTCAGCCGGGAGCTACGAGCAGTACTTC. The chain recombines TRBV6-5 with TRBJ2-7; D possibly corresponds to TRBD2 (6 bases). This CDR3 region has 15 residues. The ends were cut back, 0 bases at V and 3 bases at J, with 12 bases in the middle. Germline V lookup: CDR1 MNHEY, CDR2 SVGAGI.

The chain joins TRBV10-1 to TRBJ2-7; D unclear. Between the trimmed V and J ends, which lost 2 bases and 0 bases, there was a span of 11 bases. The CDR3 loop spans 15 amino acids. Germline CDR1 WNHNN, CDR2 SYGVQD (reference sequence). CDR3 bases: TGCGCCAGCAGTGAGGCTGGCGGAACCTCCTACGAGCAGTACTTC. Protein sequence: CASSEAGGTSYEQYF.

This chain joins TRBV18 and TRBJ2-6, with TRBD1 as a possible D gene (6 bases). CDR1 and CDR2 (germline): KGHSH, LQKENI. Trimming left V 3 bases short and J 2 bases short, with 8 bases between. The CDR3 sequence is 15 residues long. CDR3 in DNA: TGTGCCAGCTCACCCGCAGGGGCTGGGGCCAACGTCCTGACTTTC. This sequence encodes CASSPAGAGANVLTF.

The genes are TRBV3-1 (or the pseudogene TRBV3-2) and TRBJ1-1; a possible D gene is TRBD1 (5 bases). This CDR3 spans 14 amino acids. V dropped 0 bases and J dropped 11 bases, with 16 bases sitting between them. The germline V gene has CDR1 LGHDT and CDR2 YNNKEL (reference sequence). CDR3 region: CASSQDPGPREAFF. The CDR3 DNA sequence: TGTGCCAGCAGCCAAGATCCGGGACCCCGAGAGGCTTTCTTT.

V is TRBV5-6 and J is TRBJ2-7; D is perhaps TRBD1 or TRBD2 (5 bases each). The CDR3 runs to 14 residues. Looked up from germline, CDR1 is SGHDT and CDR2 is YYEEEE. V was cut by 5 bases and J by 2 bases, with 14 bases left in between. The CDR3 reads CASSMRGETYEQYF. The CDR3 coding sequence is TGTGCCAGCAGTATGAGAGGGGAGACCTACGAGCAGTACTTC.

The CDR3 loop reads CASSLTSGRGETQYF. DNA for the CDR3: TGTGCCAGCAGCTTGACTAGCGGGAGGGGGGAGACCCAGTACTTC. The chain joins TRBV7-9 to TRBJ2-5; 14 nucleotides agree with TRBD2. Germline CDR1 is SEHNR and CDR2 is FQNEAQ (reference sequence). J lost 5 bases, V lost 3 bases, and 2 bases had no gene match. CDR3 length equals 15 residues.

The V and J genes are TRBV19 and TRBJ1-2; D may be TRBD1 (6 bases). The germline V and J ends were trimmed by 6 bases and 2 bases, with 16 bases remaining between them. Germline CDR1 is LNHDA and CDR2 is SQIVND (reference sequence). This CDR3 has 15 residues. The CDR3 protein is CASRRQGNSNYGYTF. The DNA for the CDR3 is TGTGCCAGTAGACGTCAGGGGAATTCGAACTATGGCTACACCTTC.

This clone is a singleton in its sample. This rearrangement joins TRBV29-1 to TRBJ2-7; D is unresolved. The V gene lost 0 bases and the J gene lost 6 bases, with 18 bases spanning the gap. This CDR3 has 15 amino acids. Germline CDR1 is SQVTM and CDR2 is ANQGSEA. The CDR3 sequence is CSVEDEAGGPSEQYF. For the CDR3, the DNA is TGCAGCGTTGAAGATGAGGCAGGCGGACCATCCGAGCAGTACTTC.

This clone appeared once. This chain connects TRBV21-1 to TRBJ2-5. TRBV21-1 constitutes a pseudogene. This CDR3 is 13 amino acids long. The CDR3 spells CARMGFQVETQYF. Here the CDR3 DNA reads TGTGCCAGGATGGGATTCCAAGTAGAGACCCAGTACTTC.

This rearrangement joins TRBV7-5 to TRBJ2-3; the table assigns TRBD1, which was not confirmed against the DNA. TRBV7-5 represents a pseudogene. The CDR3 is 14 residues long. CDR3 in amino acids: CARSLAEGDRLRYF. The CDR3 region has the DNA TGTGCCAGAAGCTTAGCAGAGGGGGACAGGTTGAGGTATTTT.

Only a few counts were recorded for this clone. The gene calls are TRBV5-1 and TRBJ2-3; D possibly corresponds to TRBD2 (6 bases). V gave up 3 bases and J gave up 0 bases, with 14 bases separating them. Germline CDR1 and CDR2: SGHRS and YFSETQ. CDR3 size: 16 residues. The CDR3 region has the DNA TGCGCCAGCAGCTCCGGGACTTTACAAAGCACAGATACGCAGTATTTT. Amino acid sequence: CASSSGTLQSTDTQYF.

The V gene is TRBV6-1, the J gene TRBJ2-7; D is unclear. From germline, CDR1 is MNHNS and CDR2 SASEGT. V gave up 3 bases and J gave up 9 bases, with 12 bases separating them. There are 12 residues in the CDR3. The CDR3 spells CASSDPPVAQYF. CDR3 sequence (DNA): TGTGCCAGCAGTGACCCCCCTGTCGCGCAGTACTTC.

CDR3 region: CASSPPDSGNTIYF. The CDR3 nucleotides are TGTGCCAGCTCACCACCGGACTCTGGAAACACCATATATTTT. The V call is TRBV18, the J call TRBJ1-3; D is ambiguous. The germline V and J ends were trimmed by 0 bases and 0 bases, with 3 bases remaining between them. This CDR3 comprises 14 residues. CDR1 is KGHSH and CDR2 is LQKENI in the germline V gene.

The chain carries TRBV5-5 and TRBJ2-3, with D maybe TRBD2 (5 bases). Trimming left V 4 bases short and J 2 bases short, with 11 bases between. The germline CDR1 and CDR2 sequences are SGHKS and YYEKEE (reference sequence). The CDR3 totals 14 residues. Written as DNA, the CDR3 is TGTGCCAGCAGCCTTCCCGGGGTCACAGATACGCAGTATTTT. Amino acid sequence: CASSLPGVTDTQYF.

The V gene is TRBV11-2, the J gene TRBJ2-1; TRBD2 agrees at 9 bases. Germline-derived CDR1 and CDR2 are SGHAT and FQNNGV. Trimming cost V 0 bases and J 5 bases; bases outside gene matches: 2. The CDR3 is 15 amino acids. This CDR3 is CASSLDLAGNNEQFF. In DNA form, the CDR3 reads TGTGCCAGCAGCTTAGATCTAGCGGGAAACAATGAGCAGTTCTTC.

The V gene is TRBV6-5, the J gene TRBJ1-5, with D perhaps matching TRBD1 (6 bases). CDR1 MNHEY and CDR2 SVGAGI come from the germline V gene. The germline V and J ends were trimmed by 0 bases and 6 bases, with 12 bases remaining between them. This CDR3 comprises 15 residues. The CDR3 loop reads CASSYSGRGGQPQHF. CDR3 nucleotides: TGTGCCAGCAGTTACTCGGGCAGGGGCGGTCAGCCCCAGCATTTT.

The chain combines TRBV19 with TRBJ1-1; D is possibly TRBD1 (5 bases). The CDR3 sequence is 13 residues long. V lost 6 bases to trimming and J lost 4 bases, with 12 bases between them. Germline CDR1 LNHDA, CDR2 SQIVND (reference sequence). The DNA of the CDR3 is TGTGCCAGTAGATGGGGCGCGGGCACTGAAGCTTTCTTT. Translating it yields CASRWGAGTEAFF.

The J gene is TRBJ1-2, the V gene TRBV6-5, with 7 nucleotides matching TRBD1. Germline V lookup: CDR1 MNHEY, CDR2 SVGAGI. After removal of 2 bases from V and 3 bases from J, the junction contained 3 bases not matched to a gene. The CDR3 spans 14 residues. CDR3 DNA sequence: TGTGCCAGCAGTTACGGAGACAGGGACTATGGCTACACCTTC. It codes for CASSYGDRDYGYTF.